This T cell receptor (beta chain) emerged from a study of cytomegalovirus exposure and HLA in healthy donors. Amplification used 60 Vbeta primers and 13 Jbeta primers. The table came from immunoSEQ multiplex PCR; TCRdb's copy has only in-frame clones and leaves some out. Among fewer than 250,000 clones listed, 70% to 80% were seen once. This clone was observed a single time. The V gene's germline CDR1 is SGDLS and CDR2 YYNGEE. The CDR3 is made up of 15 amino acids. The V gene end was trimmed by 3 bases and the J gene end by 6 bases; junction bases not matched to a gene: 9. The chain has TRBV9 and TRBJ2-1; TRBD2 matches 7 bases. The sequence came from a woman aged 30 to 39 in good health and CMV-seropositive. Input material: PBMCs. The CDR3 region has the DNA TGTGCCAGCAGCGCGGGACTAAAGGCCCGCAATGAGCAGTTCTTC. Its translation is CASSAGLKARNEQFF. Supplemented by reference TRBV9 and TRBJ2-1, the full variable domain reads DSGVTQTPKHLITATGQRVTLRCSPRSGDLSVYWYQQSLDQGLQFLIQYYNGEERAKGNILERFSAQQFPDLHSELNLSSLELGDSALYFCASSAGLKARNEQFFGPGTRLTVL.